These T cell receptor beta chains were read from a single sample in a study of blood T cell repertoires in COVID-19. Produced via immunoSEQ multiplex PCR; TCRdb's table is partial and in-frame only. The sample lists 250,000 to 350,000 clones; 75% to 90% were seen once. The sequenced sample was peripheral blood. The receptors originated from a woman aged 25 to 39 with active or convalescent COVID-19. Both conserved end residues are part of each CDR3. A D gene is named only where the DNA matches it firmly. Expanded clones are given a class, and other clones once, few, many or no size at all.

cdr3_aa,cdr3_nt,cdr3_length,clone_size,v_call,j_call,d_call
CASSSPSLAGAGINEQFF,TGTGCCAGCAGTTCCCCAAGCTTAGCGGGGGCCGGCATCAATGAGCAGTTCTTC,18,-,TRBV7-2,TRBJ2-1,TRBD2
CASRDGVGGEKLFF,TGTGCCAGCAGAGACGGGGTCGGGGGGGAAAAACTGTTTTTT,14,once,TRBV5-6,TRBJ1-4,-
CASSPSGLLAGGATDTQYF,TGTGCCAGCAGCCCCTCGGGCCTTCTAGCGGGGGGTGCGACAGATACGCAGTATTTT,19,-,TRBV3-1/TRBV3-2,TRBJ2-3,TRBD2
CASSFSGGSYEQYF,TGCGCCAGCAGCTTCAGCGGGGGGTCCTACGAGCAGTACTTC,14,-,TRBV5-1,TRBJ2-7,TRBD2
CASSAGVGGELFF,TGTGCCAGCAGCGCAGGGGTGGGCGGGGAGCTGTTTTTT,13,-,TRBV7-9,TRBJ2-2,-
CASSQFFSGGARETQYF,TGTGCCAGCAGCCAATTTTTCAGCGGGGGGGCCAGAGAGACCCAGTACTTC,17,-,TRBV4-2,TRBJ2-5,TRBD2
CASNPGTGLTTDTQYF,TGTGCCAGTAATCCAGGGACAGGATTAACCACAGATACGCAGTATTTT,16,once,TRBV19,TRBJ2-3,TRBD1
CASSSMSAGWDTGELFF,TGTGCCAGCAGTTCCATGAGTGCAGGGTGGGACACCGGGGAGCTGTTTTTT,17,-,TRBV28,TRBJ2-2,-
CASSTAQNQPQHF,TGTGCCAGCAGTACAGCCCAGAATCAGCCCCAGCATTTT,13,-,TRBV7-2,TRBJ1-5,-
CASSRAGAWNEQFF,TGTGCCAGCAGCCGAGCGGGGGCTTGGAATGAGCAGTTCTTC,14,-,TRBV14,TRBJ2-1,TRBD2
CASKMGLNTGELFF,TGCGCCAGCAAAATGGGACTGAACACCGGGGAGCTGTTTTTT,14,-,TRBV4-3,TRBJ2-2,-
CASSEAGGGPYNEQFF,TGTGCCAGCAGTGAAGCGGGCGGGGGGCCTTACAATGAGCAGTTCTTC,16,-,TRBV6-1,TRBJ2-1,TRBD2
CASSEVGGAGANVLTF,TGTGCCAGCAGTGAAGTTGGGGGGGCTGGGGCCAACGTCCTGACTTTC,16,-,TRBV2,TRBJ2-6,TRBD2
CASNPDRGQAFF,TGTGCCAGCAACCCGGACAGGGGGCAAGCTTTCTTT,12,-,TRBV6-5,TRBJ1-1,TRBD1
CASSSQGGPIYEQYF,TGTGCCAGCAGCTCACAGGGAGGGCCCATCTACGAGCAGTACTTC,15,many,TRBV7-2,TRBJ2-7,-
CATRGGGAEANEQFF,TGTGCCACCAGGGGCGGGGGCGCAGAGGCGAATGAGCAGTTCTTC,15,-,TRBV24-1,TRBJ2-1,-
CASSLGPLAGGTDTQYF,TGTGCCAGCAGCTTGGGGCCCCTAGCGGGGGGCACAGATACGCAGTATTTT,17,-,TRBV5-4,TRBJ2-3,TRBD2
CASSKGGQGGRTDTQYF,TGTGCCAGCAGCAAAGGGGGACAGGGAGGTCGCACAGATACGCAGTATTTT,17,-,TRBV21-1,TRBJ2-3,-
CASSLATGAGADTQYF,TGTGCCAGCAGCTTAGCTACAGGGGCAGGGGCAGATACGCAGTATTTT,16,-,TRBV11-2,TRBJ2-3,TRBD1
CASRQAGSEKLFF,TGTGCCAGCCGACAGGCCGGCAGTGAAAAACTGTTTTTT,13,once,TRBV28,TRBJ1-4,-
CASSLTGQGYTGELFF,TGTGCCAGCAGCTTAACAGGACAAGGGTACACCGGGGAGCTGTTTTTT,16,-,TRBV7-6,TRBJ2-2,-
CASSLIQEWPGNTIYF,TGTGCCAGCAGCTTAATACAGGAGTGGCCTGGAAACACCATATATTTT,16,-,TRBV7-2,TRBJ1-3,-
CASSRTSLTDTQYF,TGTGCCAGCAGCCGGACTAGCCTCACAGATACGCAGTATTTT,14,-,TRBV7-2,TRBJ2-3,TRBD2
CASSPPNGENEQFF,TGTGCCAGCTCACCACCGAACGGGGAAAATGAGCAGTTCTTC,14,-,TRBV18,TRBJ2-1,-
CSVGLGGTQETQYF,TGCAGCGTTGGACTTGGGGGGACCCAAGAGACCCAGTACTTC,14,-,TRBV29-1,TRBJ2-5,-
CARPGTANPEAFF,TGTGCCAGGCCCGGAACAGCTAATCCTGAAGCTTTCTTT,13,-,TRBV21-1,TRBJ1-1,-
CASSPQPTITGELFF,TGTGCCAGCTCACCACAGCCTACTATCACCGGGGAGCTGTTTTTT,15,-,TRBV18,TRBJ2-2,-
CARRSGGVGMNTEAFF,TGTGCCAGAAGGTCTGGGGGGGTGGGTATGAACACTGAAGCTTTCTTT,16,-,TRBV7-5,TRBJ1-1,-
CASSLGGDLSYEQYF,TGTGCCAGCAGCTTAGGCGGGGATTTATCCTACGAGCAGTACTTC,15,-,TRBV7-9,TRBJ2-7,-
CASSSASESGTYEQYF,TGTGCCAGCAGTTCAGCGTCAGAGAGCGGTACTTACGAGCAGTACTTC,16,-,TRBV6-2/TRBV6-3,TRBJ2-7,-
CATSDFGYTQYF,TGTGCCACCAGTGATTTCGGTTATACGCAGTATTTT,12,-,TRBV24-1,TRBJ2-3,-
CASSIGQGPMNTEAFF,TGTGCCAGCAGCATCGGACAGGGACCCATGAACACTGAAGCTTTCTTT,16,once,TRBV7-2,TRBJ1-1,TRBD1
CACYPAGQGWTEAFF,TGTGCCTGTTACCCCGCCGGACAGGGCTGGACTGAAGCTTTCTTT,15,-,TRBV6-5,TRBJ1-1,TRBD1
CASSELYEQYF,TGCGCCAGCAGTGAGTTATACGAGCAGTACTTC,11,few,TRBV10-2,TRBJ2-7,-
CASSFDGVFSTDTQYF,TGTGCCAGCAGCTTCGACGGGGTCTTCAGCACAGATACGCAGTATTTT,16,-,TRBV5-4,TRBJ2-3,-
CASSLGPRAGNTGELFF,TGCGCCAGCAGCTTGGGGCCGCGAGCGGGGAACACCGGGGAGCTGTTTTTT,17,-,TRBV5-1,TRBJ2-2,-
CASSPPGAPTQYF,TGTGCCAGCTCACCACCTGGGGCGCCGACGCAGTATTTT,13,-,TRBV18,TRBJ2-3,-
CASSARTGSGAYGYTF,TGTGCCAGCAGCGCCCGTACAGGGTCAGGGGCCTATGGCTACACCTTC,16,-,TRBV9,TRBJ1-2,-
CASSLERREGDTQYF,TGTGCCAGCAGCTTGGAGCGGCGAGAGGGAGATACGCAGTATTTT,15,-,TRBV7-2,TRBJ2-3,-
CASSQDGQGAVSPLHF,TGCGCCAGCAGCCAAGACGGACAGGGGGCGGTTTCACCCCTCCACTTT,16,-,TRBV4-3,TRBJ1-6,TRBD1
CATSRDRGYEQYF,TGTGCCACCAGCAGGGACAGGGGGTACGAGCAGTACTTC,13,-,TRBV15,TRBJ2-7,TRBD1
CASSRGGGTGEKLFF,TGTGCCAGCAGTAGAGGGGGTGGGACAGGTGAAAAACTGTTTTTT,15,-,TRBV28,TRBJ1-4,TRBD1
CASSQITGPYEQYF,TGTGCCAGCAGCCAGATTACAGGGCCCTACGAGCAGTACTTC,14,-,TRBV14,TRBJ2-7,-
CASSGSIGQGTYEQYF,TGTGCCAGCAGCGGATCAATTGGACAGGGCACCTACGAGCAGTACTTC,16,-,TRBV5-4,TRBJ2-7,TRBD1
CASSPDRNYGYTF,TGTGCCAGCAGCCCAGACAGGAACTATGGCTACACCTTC,13,-,TRBV12-3/TRBV12-4,TRBJ1-2,-
CAISDGQGGNQPQHF,TGTGCCATCAGTGATGGACAGGGGGGCAATCAGCCCCAGCATTTT,15,-,TRBV10-3,TRBJ1-5,TRBD1